This TCR beta chain was sequenced during a study of T cell changes during pregnancy in multiple sclerosis. CDR1 is MRHNA, CDR2 SNTAGT, per germline. Trimming cost V 6 bases and J 7 bases; bases outside gene matches: 7. CDR3 length: 14 residues. Sequencing used immunoSEQ multiplex PCR; TCRdb keeps in-frame clones, though not all of them. Among tens of thousands of clones, just over 90% were seen once, and the ten largest hold 1% to 1.5%. This clonotype was sampled from a female donor with multiple sclerosis, enrolled in a pregnancy study. Source: peripheral blood, taken in the second trimester of pregnancy. The V call is TRBV6-4, the J call TRBJ1-2, with 11 bases that match TRBD1. DNA for the CDR3: TGTGCCAGCAGCACGGACAGGGGGCGCGGTGGCTACACCTTC. It specifies CASSTDRGRGGYTF.